The clone carrying this TCR beta chain was seen once. Antigen specificity is unknown. This sample is part of a study of cytomegalovirus exposure and HLA in healthy donors. 60 Vbeta and 13 Jbeta primers were used in PCR. The method was immunoSEQ multiplex PCR; TCRdb's version includes in-frame clones alone and lacks a portion of them. In the table there are roughly 120,000 clones, 73% of which are singletons. CDR3 length equals 14 residues. Germline CDR1 and CDR2: MRHNA and SNTAGT. V was shortened by 5 bases and J by 4 bases, with 14 bases between the two germline ends. Study-wide findings and caveats: Some 16,000 TCR beta sequences were associated with HLA alleles at 0.05 false discovery rate in a later analysis. In a later analysis, HLA-associated beta chains showed higher expansion and lower generation probabilities than comparable chains.

The TCR originated in a woman aged 40 to 49 in good health and CMV-seronegative. Source material: PBMCs. The rearrangement uses TRBV6-4 and TRBJ1-1; D may be TRBD1 (5 bases). CDR3 protein: CASSIDSRSTEAFF. CDR3 DNA: TGTGCCAGCAGTATTGACAGTAGGAGCACTGAAGCTTTCTTT.